This TCR beta chain was found in a study of T-cell memory formation after mild COVID-19. Germline CDR1 MGHRA, CDR2 YSYEKL. The CDR3 sequence is 16 residues long. V lost 4 bases and J 2 bases, leaving 15 bases between the germline ends. Overall study results and limits: Clones that shrank (day 15 to 85) were balanced CD4/CD8, whereas later expanders leaned CD4+.

This clonotype was seen a few times. Its antigen is not identified. Constant-segment primers served in 5'RACE that generated TCR alpha and TCR beta cDNA libraries bearing sample barcodes and UMIs. In TCRdb, the 5' RACE reads were re-called with MiXCR into one record per CDR3 protein. This repertoire shows 150,000 to 200,000 distinct CDR3 sequences, roughly 10% found once; its top ten account for roughly 3.8%. The sequence derives from a man younger than 35 who had mild COVID-19 (a few samples of this study predate the infection). Cell type and time point are not known. The sequencing input was PBMCs or a T cell subset sorted from them (not recorded which). This chain uses TRBV4-1 with TRBJ2-1; D is unresolved. The DNA of the CDR3 is TGCGCCAGCAGCCCCGGCCCTTTTAGACCCTACAATGAGCAGTTCTTC. Encoded protein: CASSPGPFRPYNEQFF.